This is a list of T cell receptor beta chains from one sample in a study of blood T cell repertoires in COVID-19. Repertoires were generated with immunoSEQ multiplex PCR, while TCRdb's copy carries only in-frame clones and drops some. The data hold 99,000 or so clones, with 80% to 85% observed a single time. The sequenced sample was peripheral blood. Receptors originate from a woman of 80 years or more with acute or convalescent COVID-19. Both conserved end residues are part of each CDR3. The order of the fields is J gene, clone size, V gene, D gene, CDR3 protein, CDR3 DNA. A D gene is named only where the DNA matches it firmly. Some rows mark clone size as missing; the rest say once, few, many or name a class of expanded clone.

>TRBJ1-2|few|TRBV14|TRBD1
CASSRGQGWGYGYTF
TGTGCCAGCAGCCGCGGACAGGGCTGGGGGTATGGCTACACCTTC
>TRBJ1-1|.|TRBV15|.
CATSVRGMNTEAFF
TGTGCCACCAGCGTTCGGGGTATGAACACTGAAGCTTTCTTT
>TRBJ2-1|.|TRBV11-3|.
CASSSRLRGEQFF
TGTGCCAGCAGCTCCAGGCTCAGGGGTGAGCAGTTCTTC
>TRBJ1-6|.|TRBV9|.
CASSVGQAPGSYNSPLHF
TGTGCCAGCAGCGTAGGACAGGCGCCCGGGTCCTATAATTCACCCCTCCACTTT
>TRBJ2-2|.|TRBV18|.
CASSPGAVSTGELFF
TGTGCCAGCTCACCTGGAGCGGTCAGCACCGGGGAGCTGTTTTTT
>TRBJ1-2|.|TRBV7-8|TRBD1
CASSSKTGAIYGYTF
TGTGCCAGCAGCTCTAAGACAGGGGCCATCTATGGCTACACCTTC
>TRBJ2-5|.|TRBV9|.
CASSVETAGTQYF
TGTGCCAGCAGCGTAGAAACGGCGGGGACCCAGTACTTC
>TRBJ1-1|.|TRBV18|.
CASSQSTAGYGTEAFF
TGTGCCAGCTCACAATCCACCGCAGGATATGGGACTGAAGCTTTCTTT
>TRBJ2-3|.|TRBV6-2/TRBV6-3|TRBD2
CASSLEAGGSTDTQYF
TGTGCCAGCAGTTTAGAAGCGGGAGGAAGCACAGATACGCAGTATTTT
>TRBJ1-1|.|TRBV2|TRBD1
CACRQGGWNTEAFF
TGTGCCTGCAGACAGGGCGGATGGAACACTGAAGCTTTCTTT
>TRBJ1-2|.|TRBV28|TRBD1
CASRTGGGYGYTF
TGTGCCAGCAGGACAGGGGGTGGCTATGGCTACACCTTC
>TRBJ2-3|.|TRBV7-9|.
CASSPGMTSTDTQYF
TGTGCCAGCAGCCCCGGGATGACTAGCACAGATACGCAGTATTTT
>TRBJ1-5|.|TRBV18|.
CASSPLVNSNQPQHF
TGTGCCAGCTCACCCCTCGTAAATAGCAATCAGCCCCAGCATTTT
>TRBJ2-7|many|TRBV10-3|.
CAISVGPAYEQYF
TGTGCCATCAGTGTGGGGCCGGCCTACGAGCAGTACTTC
>TRBJ2-3|.|TRBV19|.
CASSLEQDTQYF
TGTGCCAGTAGCCTGGAGCAAGATACGCAGTATTTT